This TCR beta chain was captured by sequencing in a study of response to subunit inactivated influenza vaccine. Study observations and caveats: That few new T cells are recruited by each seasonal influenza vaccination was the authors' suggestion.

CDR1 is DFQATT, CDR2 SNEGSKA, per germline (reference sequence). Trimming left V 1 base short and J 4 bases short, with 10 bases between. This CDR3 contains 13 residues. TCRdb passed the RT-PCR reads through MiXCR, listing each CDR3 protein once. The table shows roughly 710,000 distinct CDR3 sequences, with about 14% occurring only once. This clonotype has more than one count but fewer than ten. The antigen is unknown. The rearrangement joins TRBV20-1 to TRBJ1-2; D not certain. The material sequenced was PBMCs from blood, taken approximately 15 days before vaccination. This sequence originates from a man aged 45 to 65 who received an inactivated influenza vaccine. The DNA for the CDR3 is TGCAGTGCTAGAGTCGCACTTCTCTATGGCTACACCTTC. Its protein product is CSARVALLYGYTF.